This T cell receptor beta chain was profiled in a study of blood T cell repertoires in COVID-19 (dated by TCRdb to between 2020 and 2021). Background on the whole study: Samples from collaborators originated in the United States, Italy and Spain and spanned both the acute and convalescent phases of COVID-19. Sample metadata almost always included a de-identified subject ID, COVID-19 status, age in years and sex. Samples were obtained from the ongoing ImmuneRACE study (first 160 participants) and from 1,254 subjects provided by 6 global collaborators. A freely available public database, intended as a resource for researchers studying the immune response to SARS-CoV-2, is where the repertoires were released. Where available, HLA class I and class II types were obtained from metadata supplied by the sample provider rather than from assay-based typing. Subjects who had been exposed to COVID-19, were actively infected with it, or had recovered from it provided the deeply sampled blood TCRbeta repertoires that made up the dataset. The material from the prospective study consisted of cDNA or gDNA derived from T cells, B-cell-depleted T cells, or PBMCs. What the work shows at the level of the full study, not this receptor alone: The quantity of clinical and demographic metadata differed by source and by participant and was supplied without curation.

Relative to germline, V is missing 10 bases and J is missing 2 bases, with 8 bases of the junction outside any gene match. CDR1 and CDR2 are read off the germline V gene as SNHLY and FYNNEI. From cysteine to phenylalanine, the CDR3 is 14 amino acids long. Just the 42-base CDR3 DNA is kept, in frame starting at base 1. TCRbeta CDR3 regions were amplified from genomic DNA using the immunoSEQ Assay, a bias-controlled multiplex PCR. Turning to the authors' computational methods: The number of nucleated cells in each sample was estimated from the amplification of reference gene primers within the assay. To quantify the absolute abundance of each unique TCRbeta CDR3 rearrangement, sequence reads were collapsed and filtered. For each sample, productive Simpson clonality was calculated as the square root of Simpson's diversity index over productive rearrangements. TCRdb's version of the immuneACCESS table is confined to in-frame rearrangements and falls short of the full clone set. An unresolved V gene accounts for under half of the shortfall where checked; the remainder is of unknown origin. The DNA gave D and trimming, while V, J and clone size come from that table. The table for this sample lists approximately 210,000 clones; 94% of them were counted only once. The top ten clones comprise roughly 0.76% of the sample.

About this clone itself: Its recognized antigen is unknown. No per-base quality is available; no much larger clone lies one base away.

One collaborating source in Seattle enrolled patients while the patients were actively infected and followed the patients over time throughout the course of disease. Collaborating institutions collected whole blood in K2EDTA tubes following their own protocols. For TCRbeta analysis, collaborators shipped samples in one of three forms: frozen whole blood, isolated PBMCs, or DNA extracted from either of those sample types. The receptor was derived from a man younger than 40 with COVID-19, enrolled during active disease. The sample taken for sequencing was peripheral blood. This chain joins TRBV2 to TRBJ2-5, and 9 bases in between align with TRBD1. The DNA sequence reads TGTGCCACCAAGCGAGGGACAGGGCAAGAGACCCAGTACTTC. This sequence encodes CATKRGTGQETQYF.